The following is a T cell receptor beta chain sequence with its context. Its antigen is unidentified. TCRdb passed the 5' RACE reads through MiXCR, listing each CDR3 protein once. Of approximately 100,000 distinct CDR3 sequences detected, about 7.7% appear once; the ten largest clones hold 9.5% to 10%. Per the germline V gene, CDR1 is DFQATT and CDR2 is SNEGSKA (reference sequence). V gave up 7 bases and J gave up 7 bases, with 2 bases separating them. The CDR3 covers 8 residues. This sample was included in a study of CD8 T cells in ankylosing spondylitis. Findings and limits, study-wide: Reactive arthritis synovial fluid and blood were previously reported to contain some motif variants.

The chain links TRBV20-1 to TRBJ2-1; no clear D. The sample taken for sequencing was blood, either unsorted or a sorted T cell fraction (not recorded which). The TCR sequence derives from a male donor with ankylosing spondylitis or in good health (not recorded which). CDR3 region: CSVNEQFF. The DNA for the CDR3 is TGCAGTGTGAATGAGCAGTTCTTC.